Listed below are T cell receptor beta chains from one sample, sequenced in a study of vaccination and CD4 T cells after COVID-19. Their antigen targets remain unknown. Each CDR3 protein is one row after TCRdb ran MiXCR on the PCR reads. The sample consists of roughly 10,000 distinct CDR3 sequences, more than 25% of them appearing once. The sequencing here drew on CD4+ T cells from blood, cultured in vitro, taken after SARS-CoV-2 vaccination. The source is a human donor who had recovered from COVID-19. Both conserved end residues are part of each CDR3. D genes are given only for firm matches. Not every row has a clone size; where given, it reads once, few, many or a size class.

j_call d_call v_call clone_size cdr3_nt cdr3_aa
TRBJ2-5 - TRBV20-1 few TGCAGTGCTGAGGGGTTAAAGGACAGAATGAGGGAGACCCAGTACTTC CSAEGLKDRMRETQYF
TRBJ2-2 - TRBV6-1 few TGTGCCAGCAGTCGGAGTCTTTCCCCCGGGGAGCTGTTTTTT CASSRSLSPGELFF
TRBJ2-7 - TRBV28 once TGTGCCAGCACCGACCGGACAGATAAATACGAGCAGTACTTC CASTDRTDKYEQYF
TRBJ2-4 - TRBV20-1 few TGCAGTGCTAGAGATCTGGGGGCCTTAGCCAAAAACATTCAGTACTTC CSARDLGALAKNIQYF
TRBJ1-5 - TRBV12-5 few TGTGCTAGTGCCCAGGATGGACATCCTCAGTGGCCCCAGCATTTT CASAQDGHPQWPQHF
TRBJ2-7 - TRBV11-3 - TGTGCCAGCAGCTTAGATGGCGGGAACTACGAGCAGTACTTC CASSLDGGNYEQYF
TRBJ2-2 TRBD2 TRBV4-3 - TGCGCCAGCAGCCAAGATCGGGGGGAGGCCGGGGAGCTGTTTTTT CASSQDRGEAGELFF
TRBJ2-3 TRBD2 TRBV12-3/TRBV12-4 medium-sized TGTGCCAGCAGCTTTGCCGCGGGACTAACCACAGATACGCAGTATTTT CASSFAAGLTTDTQYF
TRBJ1-6 - TRBV18 few TGTGCCAGCTCACTGGACAGATCTAATTCACCCCTCCACTTT CASSLDRSNSPLHF
TRBJ2-7 - TRBV28 - TGTGCCAGCGAAGGGCCGATTGCGGTGGGCGAGCAGTACTTC CASEGPIAVGEQYF
TRBJ2-1 TRBD2 TRBV24-1 - TGTGCCACCAGTGATGTAGCGGGAGCCTACAATGAGCAGTTCTTC CATSDVAGAYNEQFF
TRBJ2-5 - TRBV7-2 - TGTGCCAGCAGCTTAGCTGGGGGGGCCTTGGGGCGGGAGACCCAGTACTTC CASSLAGGALGRETQYF
TRBJ1-2 - TRBV10-3 few TGTGCCATCAGTGACGGGCGTGTTCGGACTAACTATGGCTACACCTTC CAISDGRVRTNYGYTF
TRBJ2-7 - TRBV7-2 medium-sized TGTGCCAGCAGTCCCACGGCCCCAGCCTACGAGCAGTACTTC CASSPTAPAYEQYF
TRBJ1-1 - TRBV28 - TGTGCCAGCAGTTTATATCGGGGCGGGGGGGTGAACACTGAAGCTTTCTTT CASSLYRGGGVNTEAFF
TRBJ1-3 - TRBV6-1 - TGTGCCAGCAGTGACAAGTGGTCTGGAAACACCATATATTTT CASSDKWSGNTIYF
TRBJ2-3 - TRBV6-1 - TGTGCCAGCAGCAACTCCGGGAATACGCAGTATTTT CASSNSGNTQYF
TRBJ2-7 TRBD2 TRBV15 few TGTGCCACCAGCAGAGATCGGCGGCTAGCGGGATCAGGCGAGCAGTACTTC CATSRDRRLAGSGEQYF
TRBJ2-3 TRBD2 TRBV27 - TGTGCCAGCAGTGAGGTCCCTAGCCCCCAGTTAGCGGGAGGGGACACAGATACGCAGTATTTT CASSEVPSPQLAGGDTDTQYF
TRBJ2-4 TRBD2 TRBV6-5 - TGTGCCAGCAGTTACTCGATAGGGGCGGGAGGACAAAACATTCAGTACTTC CASSYSIGAGGQNIQYF
TRBJ1-5 TRBD1 TRBV7-2 - TGTGCCAGCAGCAAGGACAGGGGAGGAAGCAATCAGCCCCAGCATTTT CASSKDRGGSNQPQHF
TRBJ1-2 - TRBV29-1 - TGCAGCGCCCTCCGGGAGCTGCACTATGGCTACACCTTC CSALRELHYGYTF
TRBJ1-2 - TRBV6-2/TRBV6-3 few TGTGCCAGCAGTCCCACGGGGAGAAAGTCCTATGGCTACACCTTC CASSPTGRKSYGYTF
TRBJ1-6 TRBD1 TRBV18 - TGTGCCAGCTCACCACGGACAGGGGAAAATTCACCCCTCCACTTT CASSPRTGENSPLHF
TRBJ1-5 TRBD1 TRBV19 large TGTGCCAGAAAAGGGCAGGGGGCGAATCAGCCCCAGCATTTT CARKGQGANQPQHF
TRBJ1-6 TRBD1 TRBV27 - TGTGCCAGCAGTATCCCGGACAGGGGGCGTTCACCCCTCCACTTT CASSIPDRGRSPLHF
TRBJ2-4 - TRBV6-2/TRBV6-3 once TGTGCCAGCAGTTACTCCTTGACTAGAAACATTCAGTACTTC CASSYSLTRNIQYF
TRBJ2-7 TRBD2 TRBV6-5 - TGTGCCAGCAGTTACTCGATTGGCGCCGGGACTAGATCCTACGAGCAGTACTTC CASSYSIGAGTRSYEQYF